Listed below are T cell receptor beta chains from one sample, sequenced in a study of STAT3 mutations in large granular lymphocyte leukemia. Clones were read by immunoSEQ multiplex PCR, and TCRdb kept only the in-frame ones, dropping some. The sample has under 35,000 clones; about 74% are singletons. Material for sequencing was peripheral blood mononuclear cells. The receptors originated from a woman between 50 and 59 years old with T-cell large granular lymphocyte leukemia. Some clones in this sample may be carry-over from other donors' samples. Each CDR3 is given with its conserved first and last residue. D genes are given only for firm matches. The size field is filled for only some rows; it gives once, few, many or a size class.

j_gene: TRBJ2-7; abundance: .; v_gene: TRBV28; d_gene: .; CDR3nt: TGTGCCAGCAGTTCACCCGGGCCTCCCTACGAGCAGTACTTC; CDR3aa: CASSSPGPPYEQYF
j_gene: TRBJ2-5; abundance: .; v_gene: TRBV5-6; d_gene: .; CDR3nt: TGTGCCAGCAGCTTGGTGGGGCCAAGGGAGACCCAGTACTTC; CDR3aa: CASSLVGPRETQYF
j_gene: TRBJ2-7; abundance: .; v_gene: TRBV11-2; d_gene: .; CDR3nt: TGTGCCAGCAGCCCTACAGTAATCCTATCCGAGCAGTACTTC; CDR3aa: CASSPTVILSEQYF
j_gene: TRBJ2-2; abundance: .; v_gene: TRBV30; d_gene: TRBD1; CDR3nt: TGTGCCTGGACACAGGGGGTTAACACCGGGGAGCTGTTTTTT; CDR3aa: CAWTQGVNTGELFF
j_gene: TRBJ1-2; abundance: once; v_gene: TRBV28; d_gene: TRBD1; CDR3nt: TGTGCCAGCATCACAGGGGGCTATGGCTACACCTTC; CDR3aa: CASITGGYGYTF
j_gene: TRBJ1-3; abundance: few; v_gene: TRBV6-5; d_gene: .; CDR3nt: TGTGCCAGCAGTTACTGGGGCGGGGCTGGAAACACCATATATTTT; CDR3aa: CASSYWGGAGNTIYF
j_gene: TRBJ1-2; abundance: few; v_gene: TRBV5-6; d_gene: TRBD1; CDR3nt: TGTGCCAGCAGCTTGTCAAGGGGGCACGGCTACACCTTC; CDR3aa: CASSLSRGHGYTF
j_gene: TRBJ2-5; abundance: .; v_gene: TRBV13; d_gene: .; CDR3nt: TGTGCCAGCAGCTCCATAGCTACGGGATACTTGGAGACCCAGTACTTC; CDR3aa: CASSSIATGYLETQYF
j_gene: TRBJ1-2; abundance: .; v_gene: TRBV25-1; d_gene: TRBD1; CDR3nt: TGTGCCAGCAGTGCCACCCTGACAGGGACGGGGGGCTACACCTTC; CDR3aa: CASSATLTGTGGYTF
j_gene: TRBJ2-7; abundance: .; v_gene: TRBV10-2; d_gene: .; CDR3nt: TGCGCCAGCAGAAATAGCGCCTTATACGAGCAGTACTTC; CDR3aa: CASRNSALYEQYF
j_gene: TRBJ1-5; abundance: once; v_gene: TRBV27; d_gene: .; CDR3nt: TGTGCCAGCAGTACTGCCGGCAGGAACAATCAGCCCCAGCATTTT; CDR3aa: CASSTAGRNNQPQHF
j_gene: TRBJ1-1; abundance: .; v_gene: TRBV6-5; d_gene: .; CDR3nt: TGTGCCAGTCAGACAGGGAACACTGAAGCTTTCTTT; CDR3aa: CASQTGNTEAFF
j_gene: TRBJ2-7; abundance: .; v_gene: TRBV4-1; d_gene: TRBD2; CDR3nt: TGCGCCAGCAGCCTCCATACTAGCGGTACCTACGAGCAGTACTTC; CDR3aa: CASSLHTSGTYEQYF
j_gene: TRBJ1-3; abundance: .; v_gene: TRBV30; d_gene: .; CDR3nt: TGTGCCTGGAGGACTGGAAACACCATATATTTT; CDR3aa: CAWRTGNTIYF
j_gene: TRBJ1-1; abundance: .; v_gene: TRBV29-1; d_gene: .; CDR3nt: TGCAGCGTTGTGGGGTTAGCTCTAAGCTCTGAAGCTTTCTTT; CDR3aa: CSVVGLALSSEAFF
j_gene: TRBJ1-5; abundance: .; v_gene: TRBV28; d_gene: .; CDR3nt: TGTGCCAGCATCGGAGGGCATAGCAATCAGCCCCAGCATTTT; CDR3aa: CASIGGHSNQPQHF
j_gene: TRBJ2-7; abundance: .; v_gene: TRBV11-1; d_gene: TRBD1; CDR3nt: TGTGCCAGCAGCTTAATCTCTCGGGACAGCTCCTACGAGCAGTACTTC; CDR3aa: CASSLISRDSSYEQYF
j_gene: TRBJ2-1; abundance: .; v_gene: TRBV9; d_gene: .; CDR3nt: TGTGCCAGCAGCGCCCAGCGCCAGCATTACAATGAGCAGTTCTTC; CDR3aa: CASSAQRQHYNEQFF
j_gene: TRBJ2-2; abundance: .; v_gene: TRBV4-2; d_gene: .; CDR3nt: TGTGCCAGCAGCCGGAAGGCAAGGGAAGTTTTAACCGGGGAGCTGTTTTTT; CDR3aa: CASSRKAREVLTGELFF
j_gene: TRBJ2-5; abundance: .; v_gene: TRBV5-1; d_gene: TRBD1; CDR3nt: TGCGCCAGCAGCCCCGGGACAGCCCAAGAGACCCAGTACTTC; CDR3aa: CASSPGTAQETQYF
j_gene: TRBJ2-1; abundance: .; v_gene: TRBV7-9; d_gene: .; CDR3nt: TGTGCCAGCAGCTCCACGGCCTCCTACAATGAGCAGTTCTTC; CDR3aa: CASSSTASYNEQFF
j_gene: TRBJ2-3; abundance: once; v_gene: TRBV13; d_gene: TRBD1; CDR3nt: TGTGCCAGCAGCCACAGGGGCCCCACAGATACGCAGTATTTT; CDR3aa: CASSHRGPTDTQYF
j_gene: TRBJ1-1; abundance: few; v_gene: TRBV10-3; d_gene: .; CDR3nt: TGTGCCCGCTCACAGGACCACAACACTGAAGCTTTCTTT; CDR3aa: CARSQDHNTEAFF
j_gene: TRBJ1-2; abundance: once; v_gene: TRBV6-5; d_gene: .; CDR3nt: TGTGCCAGCAGTTTGCGGCAGGGCATCTATGGCTACACCTTC; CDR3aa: CASSLRQGIYGYTF
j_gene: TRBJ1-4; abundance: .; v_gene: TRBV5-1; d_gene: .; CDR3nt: TGCGCCAGCAGCTTGTTGTCACTGGGTGAAAAACTGTTTTTT; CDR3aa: CASSLLSLGEKLFF
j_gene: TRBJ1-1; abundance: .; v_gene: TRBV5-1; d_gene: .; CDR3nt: TGCGCCAGCAGCTTGGGGCAGGGACAATTAATGGGGGGCACTGAAGCTTTCTTT; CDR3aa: CASSLGQGQLMGGTEAFF
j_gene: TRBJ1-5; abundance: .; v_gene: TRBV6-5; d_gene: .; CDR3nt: TGTGCCAGCAGTCGCGACAGCACCAATCAGCCCCAGCATTTT; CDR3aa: CASSRDSTNQPQHF
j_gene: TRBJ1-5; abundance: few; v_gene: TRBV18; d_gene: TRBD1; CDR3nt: TGTGCCAGCTCAACACAGGGGGCTCATAGCAATCAGCCCCAGCATTTT; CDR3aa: CASSTQGAHSNQPQHF
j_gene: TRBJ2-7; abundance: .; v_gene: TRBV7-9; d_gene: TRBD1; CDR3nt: TGTGCCAGCAGCTCGCCAGGACAGGGACCCAGGAGGAACGAGCAGTACTTC; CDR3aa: CASSSPGQGPRRNEQYF
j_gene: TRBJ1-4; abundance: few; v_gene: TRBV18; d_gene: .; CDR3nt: TGTGCCAGCTCACGTCTTGTAGGATCAACTAATGAAAAACTGTTTTTT; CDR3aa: CASSRLVGSTNEKLFF
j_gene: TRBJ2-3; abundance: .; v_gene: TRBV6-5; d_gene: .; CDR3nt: TGTGCCAGCAGTAAATCACGAGATACGCAGTATTTT; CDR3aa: CASSKSRDTQYF
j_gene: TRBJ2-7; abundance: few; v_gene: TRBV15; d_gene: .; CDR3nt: TGTGCCACCAGCAGAGATCGACAGCGACGGGGAGAGCAGTACTTC; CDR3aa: CATSRDRQRRGEQYF
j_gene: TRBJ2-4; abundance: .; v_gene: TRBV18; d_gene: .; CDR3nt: TGTGCCAGCTCACCAGATCGGGACATTCAGTACTTC; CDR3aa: CASSPDRDIQYF
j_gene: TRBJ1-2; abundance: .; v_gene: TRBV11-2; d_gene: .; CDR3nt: TGTGCCAGCAGCCATATCAGGGGCTACACCTTC; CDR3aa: CASSHIRGYTF
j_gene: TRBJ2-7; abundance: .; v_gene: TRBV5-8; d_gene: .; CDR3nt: TGTGCCAGCAGCTTTGACGGAAGACCCCCCTACGAGCAGTACTTC; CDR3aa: CASSFDGRPPYEQYF
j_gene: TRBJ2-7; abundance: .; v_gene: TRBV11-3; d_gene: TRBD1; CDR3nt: TGTGCCAGCAGTCAAACCCACAGGGGCGAGCAGTACTTC; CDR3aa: CASSQTHRGEQYF
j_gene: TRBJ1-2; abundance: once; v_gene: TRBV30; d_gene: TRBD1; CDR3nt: TGTGCCTCAACGACAGGGGGCGCGAACTATGGCTACACCTTC; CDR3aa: CASTTGGANYGYTF
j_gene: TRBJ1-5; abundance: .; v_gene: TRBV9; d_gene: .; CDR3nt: TGTGCCAGCAGCGTATCGGAAGGCCAGCCCCAGCATTTT; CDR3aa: CASSVSEGQPQHF
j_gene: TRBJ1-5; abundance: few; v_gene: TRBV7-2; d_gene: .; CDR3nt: TGTGCCAGCAGCTCCTGGGCGAAGGATCAGCCCCAGCATTTT; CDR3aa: CASSSWAKDQPQHF
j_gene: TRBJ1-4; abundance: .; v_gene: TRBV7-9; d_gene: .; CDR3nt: TGTGCCAGCAGCTTACTAACAGGGTCAACTAATGAAAAACTGTTTTTT; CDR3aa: CASSLLTGSTNEKLFF
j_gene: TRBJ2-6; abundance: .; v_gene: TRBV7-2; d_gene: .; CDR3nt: TGTGCCAGCAGCTTAGGAGTCAATGGGGCCAACGTCCTGACTTTC; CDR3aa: CASSLGVNGANVLTF
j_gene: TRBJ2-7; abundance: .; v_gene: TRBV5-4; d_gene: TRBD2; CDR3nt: TGTGCCAGCAGCCCTCGCCTGCTAGCGGGAAATGAGCAGTACTTC; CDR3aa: CASSPRLLAGNEQYF
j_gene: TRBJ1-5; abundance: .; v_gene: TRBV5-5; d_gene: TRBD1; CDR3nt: TGTGCCAGCAGCCGGTGGGGACAGGGCCATCAGCCCCAGCATTTT; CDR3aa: CASSRWGQGHQPQHF
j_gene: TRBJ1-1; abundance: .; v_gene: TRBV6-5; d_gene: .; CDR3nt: TGTGCCAGCACCGGTGGGGGTGAAGCTTTCTTT; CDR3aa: CASTGGGEAFF
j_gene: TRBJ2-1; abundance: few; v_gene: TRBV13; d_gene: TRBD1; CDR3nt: TGTGCCAGCAGCTCACGGGACAGGGGCCATTTCAATGAGCAGTTCTTC; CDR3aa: CASSSRDRGHFNEQFF
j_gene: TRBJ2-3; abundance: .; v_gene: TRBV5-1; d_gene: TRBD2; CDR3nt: TGCGCCAGTCGGGAGGGCACGAGCACAGATACGCAGTATTTT; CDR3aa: CASREGTSTDTQYF
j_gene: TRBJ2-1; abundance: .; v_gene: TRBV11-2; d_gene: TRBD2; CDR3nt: TGTGCCAGCAGCTTAGTCAGGCTAGCGGCGTGGGGTGAGCAGTTCTTC; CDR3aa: CASSLVRLAAWGEQFF
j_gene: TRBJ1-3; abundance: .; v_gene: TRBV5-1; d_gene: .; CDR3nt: TGCGCCAGCAGTACCGGGGGGGACTCTGGAAACACCATATATTTT; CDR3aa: CASSTGGDSGNTIYF
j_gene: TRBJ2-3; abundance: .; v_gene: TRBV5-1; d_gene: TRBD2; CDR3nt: TGCGCCAGCAGCTTGTGGACTAGCGGGTCGGATACGCAGTATTTT; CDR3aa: CASSLWTSGSDTQYF
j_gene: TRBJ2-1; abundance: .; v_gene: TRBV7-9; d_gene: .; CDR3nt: TGTGCCAGCACCATTAGGACGGGCGATCGGGGGAATGAGCAGTTCTTC; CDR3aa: CASTIRTGDRGNEQFF
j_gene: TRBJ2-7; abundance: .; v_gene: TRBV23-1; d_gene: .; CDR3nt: TGCGCCAGCAGTCCCTGGACCCGACGTTTGCCCTACGAGCAGTACTTC; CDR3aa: CASSPWTRRLPYEQYF